What follows is one TCR beta chain and its context. Its antigen is as yet unknown. The data are from a study of T cells in Graves' hyperthyroidism and ophthalmopathy. Overall study results and limits: Most thyroid clonotypes with frequency above 0.001 were detected in blood. Classification by a 13 V-J model distinguished ophthalmopathy from stable hyperthyroidism.

RNA transcripts yielded amplified TCR beta CDR3 regions. The HTBI primer set served for first-round RT-PCR of the TCR CDR3. TCRdb recomputed calls from the multiplex PCR reads with MiXCR, one row per CDR3 protein. The sample carries some 50,000 distinct CDR3 sequences, approximately 58% recorded once. V was pared by 5 bases and J by 5 bases, with 1 base of the junction left unmatched. This CDR3 has 13 residues. Germline lookup yields CDR1 SQVTM and CDR2 ANQGSEA. The sequence was obtained from a man aged 18 to 35 with Graves' hyperthyroidism. Sequenced material: peripheral blood or thyroid tissue (not recorded which). The chain is built from TRBV29-1 and TRBJ1-6; 9 bases match TRBD1. The CDR3 is CSVRTGDNSPLHF. DNA for the CDR3: TGCAGCGTTCGGACAGGGGATAATTCACCCCTCCACTTT.